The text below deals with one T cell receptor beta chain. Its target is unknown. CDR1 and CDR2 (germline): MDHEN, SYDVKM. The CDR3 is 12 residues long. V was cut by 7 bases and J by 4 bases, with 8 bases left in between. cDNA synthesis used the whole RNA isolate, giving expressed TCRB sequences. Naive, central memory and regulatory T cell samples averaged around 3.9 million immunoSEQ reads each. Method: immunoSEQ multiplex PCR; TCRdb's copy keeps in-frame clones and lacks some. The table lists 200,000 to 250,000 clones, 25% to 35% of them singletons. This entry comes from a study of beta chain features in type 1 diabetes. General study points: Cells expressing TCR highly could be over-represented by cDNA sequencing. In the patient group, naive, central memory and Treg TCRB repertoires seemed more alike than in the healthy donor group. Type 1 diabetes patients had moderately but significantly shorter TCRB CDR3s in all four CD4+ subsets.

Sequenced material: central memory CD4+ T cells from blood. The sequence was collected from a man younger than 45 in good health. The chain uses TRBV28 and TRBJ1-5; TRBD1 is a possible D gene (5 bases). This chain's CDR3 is CASNRGNQPQHF. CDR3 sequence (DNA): TGTGCCAGCAATAGGGGAAATCAGCCCCAGCATTTT.